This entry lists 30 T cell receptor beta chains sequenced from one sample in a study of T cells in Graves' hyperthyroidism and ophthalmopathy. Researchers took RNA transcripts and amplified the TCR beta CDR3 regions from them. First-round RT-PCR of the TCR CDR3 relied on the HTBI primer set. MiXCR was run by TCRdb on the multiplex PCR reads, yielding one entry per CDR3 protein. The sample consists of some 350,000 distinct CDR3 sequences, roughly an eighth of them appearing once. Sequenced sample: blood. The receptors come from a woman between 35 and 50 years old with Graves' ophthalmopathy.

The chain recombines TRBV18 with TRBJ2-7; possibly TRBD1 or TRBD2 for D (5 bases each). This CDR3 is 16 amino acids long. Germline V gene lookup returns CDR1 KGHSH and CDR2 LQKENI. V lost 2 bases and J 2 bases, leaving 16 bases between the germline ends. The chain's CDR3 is CASSPVLEGPTYEQYF. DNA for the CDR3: TGTGCCAGCTCACCAGTCCTCGAGGGACCTACCTACGAGCAGTACTTC. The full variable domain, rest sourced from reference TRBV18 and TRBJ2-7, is NAGVMQNPRHLVRRRGQEARLRCSPMKGHSHVYWYRQLPEEGLKFMVYLQKENIIDESGMPKERFSAEFPKEGPSILRIQQVVRGDSAAYFCASSPVLEGPTYEQYFGPGTRLTVT.

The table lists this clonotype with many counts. The CDR3 is CASTLRRLAGGGELFF. In DNA, the CDR3 is TGTGCCAGCACCCTACGTCGGCTAGCGGGAGGAGGGGAGCTGTTTTTT. The chain carries TRBV6-1 and TRBJ2-2; the match to TRBD2 covers 11 bases. The CDR3 is made up of 16 amino acids. The germline V gene has CDR1 MNHNS and CDR2 SASEGT. J lost 8 bases, V lost 7 bases, and 12 bases had no gene match.

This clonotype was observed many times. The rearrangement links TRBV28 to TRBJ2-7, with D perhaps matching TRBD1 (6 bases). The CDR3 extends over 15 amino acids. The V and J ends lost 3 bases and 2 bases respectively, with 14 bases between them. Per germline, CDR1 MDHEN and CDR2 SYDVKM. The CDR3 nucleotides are TGTGCCAGCAGTTTTGTTGGGGCAGGGGCCTACGAGCAGTACTTC. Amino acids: CASSFVGAGAYEQYF.

This chain's CDR3 is CASSLFAGNQPQHF. CDR3 in DNA: TGTGCCAGCAGTTTATTTGCAGGGAACCAGCCCCAGCATTTT. The rearrangement links TRBV27 to TRBJ1-5; D is possibly TRBD1 (5 bases). The CDR3 length is 14 residues. V lost 1 base, J lost 7 bases, and 11 bases lay in between. CDR1 and CDR2 (germline): MNHEY, SMNVEV (reference sequence).

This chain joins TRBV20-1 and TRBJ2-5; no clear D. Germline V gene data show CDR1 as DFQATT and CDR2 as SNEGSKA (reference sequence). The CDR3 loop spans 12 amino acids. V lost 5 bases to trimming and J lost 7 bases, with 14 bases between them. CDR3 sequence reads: CSAGAESGTQYF. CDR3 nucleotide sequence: TGCAGTGCTGGAGCCGAGAGTGGGACCCAGTACTTC.

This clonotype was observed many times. The CDR3 protein is CASGVDGLYEQYF. The CDR3 bases are TGTGCCAGCGGAGTTGATGGCCTTTACGAGCAGTACTTC. The chain employs TRBV27 and TRBJ2-7; D gene ambiguous. There are 13 residues in the CDR3. Germline values: CDR1 MNHEY, CDR2 SMNVEV (reference sequence). Trimming shortened V by 8 bases and J by 4 bases, and 15 bases separated the two germline ends.

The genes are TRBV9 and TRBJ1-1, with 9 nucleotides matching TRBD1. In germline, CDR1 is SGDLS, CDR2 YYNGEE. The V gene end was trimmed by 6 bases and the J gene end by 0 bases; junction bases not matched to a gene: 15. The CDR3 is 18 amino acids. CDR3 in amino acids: CASTRHWTGAPLNTEAFF. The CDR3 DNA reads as TGTGCCAGCACCCGACACTGGACAGGGGCCCCCCTGAACACTGAAGCTTTCTTT. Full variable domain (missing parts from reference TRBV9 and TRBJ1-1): DSGVTQTPKHLITATGQRVTLRCSPRSGDLSVYWYQQSLDQGLQFLIQYYNGEERAKGNILERFSAQQFPDLHSELNLSSLELGDSALYFCASTRHWTGAPLNTEAFFGQGTRLTVV.

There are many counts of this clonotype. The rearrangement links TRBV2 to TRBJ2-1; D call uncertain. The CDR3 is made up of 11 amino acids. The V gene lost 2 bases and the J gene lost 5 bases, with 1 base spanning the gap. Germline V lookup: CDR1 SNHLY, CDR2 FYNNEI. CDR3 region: CASSENNEQFF. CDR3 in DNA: TGTGCCAGCAGTGAAAACAATGAGCAGTTCTTC.

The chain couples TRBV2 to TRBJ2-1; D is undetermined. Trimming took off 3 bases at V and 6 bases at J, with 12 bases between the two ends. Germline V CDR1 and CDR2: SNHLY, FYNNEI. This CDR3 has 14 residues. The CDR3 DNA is TGTGCCAGCAGTGATGTGGGTTTAGGCAATGAGCAGTTCTTC. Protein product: CASSDVGLGNEQFF.

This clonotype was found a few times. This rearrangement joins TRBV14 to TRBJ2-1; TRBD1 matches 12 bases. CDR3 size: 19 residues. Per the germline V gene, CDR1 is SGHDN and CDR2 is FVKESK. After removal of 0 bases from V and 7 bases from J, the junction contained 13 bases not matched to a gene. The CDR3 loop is CASSQDRGTGGGLRNEQFF. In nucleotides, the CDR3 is TGTGCCAGCAGCCAAGATAGGGGGACAGGGGGCGGATTAAGAAATGAGCAGTTCTTC.

The CDR3 protein is CASSPLEVTGELFF. DNA of the CDR3: TGTGCCAGCAGCCCCCTAGAAGTCACCGGGGAGCTGTTTTTT. This chain uses TRBV28 with TRBJ2-2; D ambiguous. The CDR3 totals 14 residues. Germline assignment: CDR1 MDHEN and CDR2 SYDVKM. Trimming stripped 6 bases from V and 4 bases from J, with 12 bases between.

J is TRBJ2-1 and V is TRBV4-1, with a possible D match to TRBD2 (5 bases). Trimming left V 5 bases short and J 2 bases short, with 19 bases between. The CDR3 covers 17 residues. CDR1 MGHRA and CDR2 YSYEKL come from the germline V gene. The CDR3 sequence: CASSYYPRGSPYNEQFF. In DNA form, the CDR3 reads TGCGCCAGCAGCTATTACCCTCGTGGGAGTCCCTACAATGAGCAGTTCTTC.

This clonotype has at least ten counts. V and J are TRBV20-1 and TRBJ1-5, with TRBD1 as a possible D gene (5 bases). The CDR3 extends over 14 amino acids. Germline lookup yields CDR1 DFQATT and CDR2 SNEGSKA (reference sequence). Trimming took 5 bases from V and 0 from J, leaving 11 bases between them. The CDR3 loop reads CSAAGDGSNQPQHF. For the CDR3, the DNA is TGCAGTGCTGCGGGGGACGGTAGCAATCAGCCCCAGCATTTT.

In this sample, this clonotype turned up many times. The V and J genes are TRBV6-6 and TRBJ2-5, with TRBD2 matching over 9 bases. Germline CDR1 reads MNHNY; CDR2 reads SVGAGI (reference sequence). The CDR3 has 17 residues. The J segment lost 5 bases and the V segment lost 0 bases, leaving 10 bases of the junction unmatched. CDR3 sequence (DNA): TGTGCCAGCAGTTACTCGAGTGCTAGCGGGGTTTGGGAGACCCAGTACTTC. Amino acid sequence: CASSYSSASGVWETQYF.

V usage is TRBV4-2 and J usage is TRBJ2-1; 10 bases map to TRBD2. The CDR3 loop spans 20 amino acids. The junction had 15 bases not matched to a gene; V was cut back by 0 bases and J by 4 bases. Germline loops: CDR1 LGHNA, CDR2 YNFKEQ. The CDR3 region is CASSQDYSTAAGGVYNEQFF. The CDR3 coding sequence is TGTGCCAGCAGCCAAGATTATTCCACGGCAGCGGGGGGGGTATACAATGAGCAGTTCTTC.

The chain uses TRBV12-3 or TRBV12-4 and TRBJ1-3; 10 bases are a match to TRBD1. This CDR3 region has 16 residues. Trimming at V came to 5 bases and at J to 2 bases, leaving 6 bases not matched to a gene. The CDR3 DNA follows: TGTGCCAGCAGTAGCCGGGACAGGGGAACTGGAAACACCATATATTTT. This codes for CASSSRDRGTGNTIYF.

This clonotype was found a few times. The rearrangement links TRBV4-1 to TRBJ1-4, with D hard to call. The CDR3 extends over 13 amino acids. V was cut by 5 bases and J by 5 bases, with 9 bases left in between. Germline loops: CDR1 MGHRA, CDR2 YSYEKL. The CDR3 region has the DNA TGCGCCAGCAGCGAGGGCCCGAATGAAAAACTGTTTTTT. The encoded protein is CASSEGPNEKLFF.

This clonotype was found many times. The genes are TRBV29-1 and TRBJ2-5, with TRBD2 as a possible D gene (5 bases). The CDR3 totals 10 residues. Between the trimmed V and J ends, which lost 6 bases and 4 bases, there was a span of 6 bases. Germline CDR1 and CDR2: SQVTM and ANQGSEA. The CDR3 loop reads CSVGIETQYF. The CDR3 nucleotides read TGCAGCGTCGGGATAGAGACCCAGTACTTC.

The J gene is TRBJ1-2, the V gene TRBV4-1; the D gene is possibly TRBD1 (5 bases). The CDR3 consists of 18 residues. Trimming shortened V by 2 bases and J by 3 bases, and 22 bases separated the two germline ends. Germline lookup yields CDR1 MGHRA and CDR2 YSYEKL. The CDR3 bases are TGCGCCAGCAGCCAAACTCAGGGCAGGGCCCACCGTGACTATGGCTACACCTTC. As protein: CASSQTQGRAHRDYGYTF.

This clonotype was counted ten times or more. CDR3 region: CASSGHDGTDTQYF. The CDR3 DNA follows: TGTGCCAGCAGCGGACACGATGGCACAGATACGCAGTATTTT. The chain has TRBV7-9 and TRBJ2-3, with D tentatively TRBD1 (5 bases). CDR1 and CDR2 (germline): SEHNR, FQNEAQ (reference sequence). There are 14 residues in the CDR3. V shed 5 bases and J shed 1 base, with 10 bases lying between them.

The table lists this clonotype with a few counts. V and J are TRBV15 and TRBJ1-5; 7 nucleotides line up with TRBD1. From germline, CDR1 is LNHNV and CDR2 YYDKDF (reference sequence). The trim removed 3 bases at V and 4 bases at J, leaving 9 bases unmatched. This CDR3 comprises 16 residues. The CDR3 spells CATSSMGTAKNQPQHF. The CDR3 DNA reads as TGTGCCACCAGCAGTATGGGGACAGCCAAGAATCAGCCCCAGCATTTT.

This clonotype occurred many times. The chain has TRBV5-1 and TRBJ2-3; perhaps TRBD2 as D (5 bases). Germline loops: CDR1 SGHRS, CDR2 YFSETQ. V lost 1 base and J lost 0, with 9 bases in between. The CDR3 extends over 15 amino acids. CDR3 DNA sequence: TGCGCCAGCAGCTTGTGGCGGACTAGCACAGATACGCAGTATTTT. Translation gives CASSLWRTSTDTQYF.

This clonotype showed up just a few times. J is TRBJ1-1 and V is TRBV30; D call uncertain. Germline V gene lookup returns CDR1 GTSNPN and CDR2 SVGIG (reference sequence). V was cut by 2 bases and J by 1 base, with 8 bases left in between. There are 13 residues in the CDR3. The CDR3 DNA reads TGTGCCTGGAGTTTGGGTCCGAACACTGAAGCTTTCTTT. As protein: CAWSLGPNTEAFF.

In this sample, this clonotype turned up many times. CDR3 in DNA: TGTGCCAGCAGCCAGCGGACAGCCTATCACCCGAACACTGAAGCTTTCTTT. Translating it yields CASSQRTAYHPNTEAFF. The rearrangement joins TRBV5-6 to TRBJ1-1; D possibly corresponds to TRBD1 (6 bases). Deletions cut 4 bases from V and 1 base from J, with 20 bases between. This CDR3 spans 17 amino acids. Germline V lookup: CDR1 SGHDT, CDR2 YYEEEE.

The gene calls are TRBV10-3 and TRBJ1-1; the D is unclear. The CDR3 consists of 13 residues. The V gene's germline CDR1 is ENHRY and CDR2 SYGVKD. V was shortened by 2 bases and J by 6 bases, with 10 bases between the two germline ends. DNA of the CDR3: TGTGCCATCAGTGAGGAGTCGGCAGCTGAAGCTTTCTTT. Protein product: CAISEESAAEAFF.

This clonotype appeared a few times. The CDR3 DNA is TGTGCCTCCCGGTTGCGGGGCGAGTACGAGCAGTACTTC. Residues: CASRLRGEYEQYF. The chain is built from TRBV7-2 and TRBJ2-7; tentatively, D is TRBD2 (6 bases). This CDR3 is built from 13 residues. V shed 11 bases and J shed 4 bases, with 18 bases lying between them. Per the germline V gene, CDR1 is SGHTA and CDR2 is FQGNSA.

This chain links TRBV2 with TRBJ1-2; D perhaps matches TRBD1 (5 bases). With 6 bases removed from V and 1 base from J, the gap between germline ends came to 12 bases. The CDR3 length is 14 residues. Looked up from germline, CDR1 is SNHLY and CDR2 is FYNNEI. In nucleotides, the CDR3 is TGTGCCAGCAGACCGGGACCGAGTAACTATGGCTACACCTTC. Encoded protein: CASRPGPSNYGYTF.

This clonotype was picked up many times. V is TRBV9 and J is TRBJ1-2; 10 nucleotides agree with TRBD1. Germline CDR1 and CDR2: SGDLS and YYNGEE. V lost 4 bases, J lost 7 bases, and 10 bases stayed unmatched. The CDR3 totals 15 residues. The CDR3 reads CASSKDRDRGRGYTF. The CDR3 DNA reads TGTGCCAGCAGCAAAGACCGGGACAGGGGACGTGGCTACACCTTC.

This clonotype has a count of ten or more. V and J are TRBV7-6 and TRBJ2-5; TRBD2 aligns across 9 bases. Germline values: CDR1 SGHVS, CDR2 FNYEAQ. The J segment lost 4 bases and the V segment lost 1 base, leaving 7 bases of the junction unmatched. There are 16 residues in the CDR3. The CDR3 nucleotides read TGTGCCAGCAGCTTAGAGGTAGCGGGGGTGGGAGAGACCCAGTACTTC. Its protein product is CASSLEVAGVGETQYF.

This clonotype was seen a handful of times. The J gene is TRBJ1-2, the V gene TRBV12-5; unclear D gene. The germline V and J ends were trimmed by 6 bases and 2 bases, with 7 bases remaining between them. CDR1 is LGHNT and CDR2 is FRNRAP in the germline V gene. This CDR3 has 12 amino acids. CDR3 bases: TGTGCTAGTGGGGCCGGGAACTATGGCTACACCTTC. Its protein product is CASGAGNYGYTF.